This TCR beta chain came from a study of technical replicates of blood from several donors. Clones were read by immunoSEQ multiplex PCR, and TCRdb kept only the in-frame ones, dropping some. The table shows more than 10,000 clones, with about 94% occurring only once. The clonotype comes from a human donor in good health. The sequenced sample consisted of PBMCs.

The CDR3 nucleotides read TGCAGCGTTGAAGCCGGGACAGGGGGCTCTAGTGGCTACACCTTC. Translated: CSVEAGTGGSSGYTF. The V gene is TRBV29-1, the J gene TRBJ1-2, with 12 positions matching TRBD1. Germline loops: CDR1 SQVTM, CDR2 ANQGSEA. The CDR3 has 15 residues. J gave up 7 bases and V 1 base, and 7 bases lay outside the gene matches.